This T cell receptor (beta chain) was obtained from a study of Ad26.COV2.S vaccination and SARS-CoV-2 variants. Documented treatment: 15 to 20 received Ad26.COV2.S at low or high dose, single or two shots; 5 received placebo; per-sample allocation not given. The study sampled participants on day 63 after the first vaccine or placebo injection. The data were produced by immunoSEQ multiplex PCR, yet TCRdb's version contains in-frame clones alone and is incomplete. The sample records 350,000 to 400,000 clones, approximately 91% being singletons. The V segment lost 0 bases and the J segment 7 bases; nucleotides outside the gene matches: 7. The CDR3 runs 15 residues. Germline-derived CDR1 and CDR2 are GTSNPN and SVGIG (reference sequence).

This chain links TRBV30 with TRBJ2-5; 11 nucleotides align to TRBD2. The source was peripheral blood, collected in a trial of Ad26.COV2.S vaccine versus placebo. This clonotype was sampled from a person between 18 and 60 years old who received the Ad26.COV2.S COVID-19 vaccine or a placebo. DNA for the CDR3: TGTGCCTGGAGTGTTTCTAGCGGGAGGCTCGGGACCCAGTACTTC. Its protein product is CAWSVSSGRLGTQYF.